The 9 T cell receptor beta chains below come from one sample, sequenced in a study of a mutant IDH1 vaccine in newly diagnosed glioma. These receptors' targets are unknown. The sample's time point: week 23, last vaccination. What each vaccine dose contained was 300 ug of mutant IDH1 20-mer peptide, accompanied by topical imiquimod. Produced via immunoSEQ multiplex PCR; TCRdb's table is partial and in-frame only. The repertoire holds about 55,000 clones, with around 80% as singletons. Sequenced material: PBMCs, taken from a glioma patient whose treatment included an IDH1 peptide vaccine. These receptors all come from a middle-aged man with glioma.

This chain uses TRBV9 with TRBJ2-1; maybe TRBD2 (6 bases). This CDR3 has 13 residues. The germline CDR1 and CDR2 sequences are SGDLS and YYNGEE. Trimming removed 7 bases from V and 9 bases from J, with 17 bases in between. The CDR3 protein is CASGRTANSEQFF. The CDR3 region has the DNA TGTGCCAGCGGGAGGACGGCCAACAGTGAGCAGTTCTTC.

This clone was picked up a small number of times. This rearrangement joins TRBV2 to TRBJ2-5; 8 bases align to TRBD2. The CDR3 runs to 18 residues. V dropped 1 base and J dropped 5; count of bases not matched to a gene: 15. The germline V gene encodes CDR1 SNHLY and CDR2 FYNNEI. For the CDR3, the DNA is TGTGCCAGCAGTGAAGGCCAGCGGGGGCACCTAGGCGGGGAGACCCAGTACTTC. Protein sequence: CASSEGQRGHLGGETQYF.

The J gene is TRBJ1-6, the V gene TRBV19, with D possibly being TRBD1 (6 bases). This CDR3 has 16 amino acids. CDR1 LNHDA and CDR2 SQIVND come from the germline V gene (reference sequence). V was trimmed by 3 bases and J by 0 bases, leaving 9 bases between them. In nucleotides, the CDR3 is TGTGCCAGTAGTATCAGAGGGGGCTCCTATAATTCACCCCTCCACTTT. The encoded protein is CASSIRGGSYNSPLHF.

A few counts support this clone. This sequence joins TRBV11-2 and TRBJ1-1; D is unresolved. The CDR3 is 13 amino acids. V lost 5 bases, J lost 0 bases, and 7 bases lay in between. Germline-derived CDR1 and CDR2 are SGHAT and FQNNGV. This CDR3 reads CASSPLLNTEAFF. The CDR3 nucleotides read TGTGCCAGCAGCCCCCTCTTGAACACTGAAGCTTTCTTT.

The rearrangement joins TRBV10-3 to TRBJ1-5, with 10 positions matching TRBD1. Trimming at V came to 6 bases and at J to 7 bases, leaving 6 bases not matched to a gene. The germline CDR1 and CDR2 sequences are ENHRY and SYGVKD. The CDR3 loop spans 14 amino acids. CDR3 residues: CAIRVTDRGQPQHF. CDR3 DNA: TGTGCCATCAGGGTTACGGACAGGGGGCAGCCCCAGCATTTT.

The genes are TRBV6-5 and TRBJ2-5, with 7 bases lining up with TRBD1. The CDR3 totals 13 residues. CDR1 is MNHEY, CDR2 SVGAGI, per germline. V lost 2 bases and J lost 6; bases outside the gene matches: 3. The DNA for the CDR3 is TGTGCCAGCAGTTACCAACAGGGGCAGACCCAGTACTTC. Protein sequence: CASSYQQGQTQYF.

J is TRBJ2-1 and V is TRBV5-1; 7 nucleotides align to TRBD1. Germline V gene lookup returns CDR1 SGHRS and CDR2 YFSETQ. V lost 4 bases, J lost 4 bases, and 5 bases stayed unmatched. This CDR3 spans 14 amino acids. CDR3 sequence reads: CASSLGQPYNEQFF. In DNA, the CDR3 is TGCGCCAGCAGCCTGGGACAGCCTTACAATGAGCAGTTCTTC. The whole variable domain, filled in from reference TRBV5-1 and TRBJ2-1, reads KAGVTQTPRYLIKTRGQQVTLSCSPISGHRSVSWYQQTPGQGLQFLFEYFSETQRNKGNFPGRFSGRQFSNSRSEMNVSTLELGDSALYLCASSLGQPYNEQFFGPGTRLTVL.

This sequence joins TRBV18 and TRBJ2-5; weak D call: TRBD1 (5 bases). The CDR3 length is 14 residues. V was clipped by 1 base and J by 8 bases, with 14 bases between them. From germline, CDR1 is KGHSH and CDR2 LQKENI. The CDR3 reads CASSPRSGFDTQYF. CDR3 sequence (DNA): TGTGCCAGCTCACCACGTTCAGGGTTTGATACCCAGTACTTC.

The chain couples TRBV5-5 to TRBJ1-2; D gene uncertain. The CDR3 totals 13 residues. Germline lookup yields CDR1 SGHKS and CDR2 YYEKEE (reference sequence). Trimming took off 1 base at V and 6 bases at J, with 10 bases between the two ends. This CDR3 reads CASSLRDHNGYTF. The DNA of the CDR3 is TGTGCCAGCAGCTTGCGGGATCATAATGGCTACACCTTC.